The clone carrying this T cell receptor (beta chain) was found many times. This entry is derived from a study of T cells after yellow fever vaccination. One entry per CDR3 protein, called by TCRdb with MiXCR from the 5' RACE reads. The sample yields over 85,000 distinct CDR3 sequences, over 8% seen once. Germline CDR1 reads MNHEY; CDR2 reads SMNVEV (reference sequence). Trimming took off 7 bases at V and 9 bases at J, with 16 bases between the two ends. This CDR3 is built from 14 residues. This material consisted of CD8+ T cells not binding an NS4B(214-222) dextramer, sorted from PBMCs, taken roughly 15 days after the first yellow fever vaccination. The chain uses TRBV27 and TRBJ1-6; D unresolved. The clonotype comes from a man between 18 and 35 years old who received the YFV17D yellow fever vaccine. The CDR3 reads CASTLGGFASPLHF. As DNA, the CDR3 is TGTGCCAGCACCCTAGGCGGGTTTGCTTCACCCCTCCACTTT.